The rows below give T cell receptor beta chains drawn from one sample of a study of T cell changes during pregnancy in multiple sclerosis. Sequencing used immunoSEQ multiplex PCR; TCRdb keeps in-frame clones, though not all of them. Of about 47,000 clones in the sample, 80% to 95% were seen once. The sequenced sample was peripheral blood, obtained in the third trimester of pregnancy. These receptors were collected from a female donor with multiple sclerosis, enrolled in a pregnancy study. The CDR3 runs from the conserved cysteine through the conserved F or W. The D gene is left open where the match is weak. The size of a clone is reported for some rows only, either as once, few or many, or as a class for expanded clones.

>TRBJ2-7|.|.|TRBV30
TGTGCCTGGAGTGCCCTAGGGGGGGGATACGAGCAGTACTTC
CAWSALGGGYEQYF
>TRBJ2-4|.|.|TRBV20-1
TGCAGTTCCGCCCGGGGTAACATTCAGTACTTC
CSSARGNIQYF
>TRBJ2-6|.|.|TRBV5-4
TGTGCCAGCAGCTTGGCAGGCTCTGGGGCCAACGTCCTGACTTTC
CASSLAGSGANVLTF
>TRBJ2-1|.|TRBD2|TRBV28
TGTGCCAGCAGTGTTAGCGGGAGACCCTACAATGAGCAGTTCTTC
CASSVSGRPYNEQFF
>TRBJ2-1|.|TRBD2|TRBV4-2
TGTGCCAGCAGCCAACTAGCGGGAGAATACAATGAGCAGTTCTTC
CASSQLAGEYNEQFF
>TRBJ2-3|.|.|TRBV9
TGTGCCAGCAGCGGGCGGGATGGGCGGAGCACAGATACGCAGTATTTT
CASSGRDGRSTDTQYF
>TRBJ2-2|.|TRBD1|TRBV7-8
TGTGCCAGCAGCGACCGAGACAGGGGGGGCACCGGGGAGCTGTTTTTT
CASSDRDRGGTGELFF
>TRBJ1-1|.|.|TRBV6-5
TGTGCCAGCAGTTCCGCTCCTGGGGGAGGGAACACTGAAGCTTTCTTT
CASSSAPGGGNTEAFF
>TRBJ1-1|few|.|TRBV7-2
TGTGCCAGCAGCTCCGCCGGGTTGCACACTGAAGCTTTCTTT
CASSSAGLHTEAFF
>TRBJ2-1|once|TRBD2|TRBV7-9
TGTGCCAGCAGCTTATTCCAGCGGGGGGGAAGAGAGCAGTTCTTC
CASSLFQRGGREQFF
>TRBJ1-2|once|TRBD1|TRBV5-1
TGCGCCAGCAGCGCTGGACAGGGGGTGATTCGATATGGCTACACCTTC
CASSAGQGVIRYGYTF
>TRBJ2-7|.|.|TRBV7-2
TGTGCCAGCAGTCCAGGGGTAGGTGGCTACGAGCAGTACTTC
CASSPGVGGYEQYF
>TRBJ2-5|.|.|TRBV11-2
TGTGCCAGCAGCTTCGGAGGGATGGAGACCCAGTACTTC
CASSFGGMETQYF
>TRBJ2-1|.|TRBD2|TRBV9
TGTGCCAGCAGTATCGGCGGACTAGTAGTCGATGAGCAGTTCTTC
CASSIGGLVVDEQFF
>TRBJ2-3|.|.|TRBV4-1
TGCGCCAGCAGCCAAAGGCAGACTAGCACAGATACGCAGTATTTT
CASSQRQTSTDTQYF
>TRBJ2-7|.|.|TRBV11-2
TGTGCCAGCAGCTTAGATGGCAGCTCCTACGAGCAGTACTTC
CASSLDGSSYEQYF
>TRBJ2-7|.|.|TRBV7-9
TGTGCCAGCAGCTTAACCGGCGAGCAGTACTTC
CASSLTGEQYF
>TRBJ2-1|.|TRBD2|TRBV19
TGTGCCAGTAGTCTGGGACTAGGTCCCTACAATGAGCAGTTCTTC
CASSLGLGPYNEQFF
>TRBJ2-1|.|.|TRBV5-8
TGTGCCAGCAGCATTGGAGAGGACTACAATGAGCAGTTCTTC
CASSIGEDYNEQFF
>TRBJ1-2|few|TRBD1|TRBV27
TGTGCCAGCAGTTTATCAACAGGGGCAAACTATGGCTACACCTTC
CASSLSTGANYGYTF
>TRBJ2-7|.|.|TRBV4-3
TGCGCCAGCAGCCAAGCGCCAGGGGAGTCCTACGAGCAGTACTTC
CASSQAPGESYEQYF
>TRBJ2-2|.|.|TRBV1
TGCACCAGCAGCCAAAGTAATGGCGGGAGGGCCGTTGGCGGGGAGCTGTTTTTT
CTSSQSNGGRAVGGELFF
>TRBJ2-7|.|TRBD2|TRBV6-5
TGTGCCAGCAGTTACCTTGCGGGAGACTACGAGCAGTACTTC
CASSYLAGDYEQYF
>TRBJ1-4|once|.|TRBV6-4
TGTGCCAGCAGTGGCTGTGGAGGGGCGCTCTACGAAAAACTGTTTTTT
CASSGCGGALYEKLFF
>TRBJ2-1|.|TRBD1|TRBV28
TGTGCCAGCAGCCCAGGGGGGCAGGGGGCGGGGAATGAGCAGTTCTTC
CASSPGGQGAGNEQFF
>TRBJ2-2|.|.|TRBV7-6
TGTGCCAGCAGTCCAGGCGCCGGGGAGCTGTTTTTT
CASSPGAGELFF
>TRBJ1-2|.|.|TRBV19
TGTGCCAGTAGTTTTGGGGGCGCTTCATATGGCTACACCTTC
CASSFGGASYGYTF
>TRBJ2-1|.|TRBD2|TRBV11-3
TGTGCCAGCAGCTTAGGAGCGGGAGGGGGCAATGAGCAGTTCTTC
CASSLGAGGGNEQFF
>TRBJ1-1|.|.|TRBV7-9
TGTGCCAGCAGCTTAGGGGTAGGGGGCACTGAAGCTTTCTTT
CASSLGVGGTEAFF
>TRBJ2-5|.|.|TRBV14
TGTGCCAGCAGCTCCCAACTAGGACGGGGCCAAGAGACCCAGTACTTC
CASSSQLGRGQETQYF
>TRBJ2-2|.|.|TRBV11-2
TGTGCCAGCAGCTTAGGGGTGGGGACACTCACCGGGGAGCTGTTTTTT
CASSLGVGTLTGELFF
>TRBJ2-7|.|TRBD1|TRBV5-5
TGTGCCAGCAGCTTGGACAGGGGGTACTACGAGCAGTACTTC
CASSLDRGYYEQYF
>TRBJ2-7|.|TRBD2|TRBV18
TGTGCCAGCTCACCAGGGGACTACCTCTCCTACGAGCAGTACTTC
CASSPGDYLSYEQYF
>TRBJ1-4|.|.|TRBV19
TGTGCCAGTAGACGGGTCAAGTTTAATGAAAAACTGTTTTTT
CASRRVKFNEKLFF
>TRBJ1-5|.|TRBD1|TRBV14
TGTGCCAGCAATCGGGACAGGGACAATCAGCCCCAGCATTTT
CASNRDRDNQPQHF
>TRBJ2-7|.|.|TRBV18
TGTGCCAGCTCACCACCGCCGCTTACTTATTCCTACGAGCAGTACTTC
CASSPPPLTYSYEQYF
>TRBJ2-7|.|.|TRBV28
TGTGCCAGCAGTTTAGGGGCCTGGGGAGAGCAGTACTTC
CASSLGAWGEQYF
>TRBJ2-7|.|TRBD2|TRBV5-4
TGTGCCAGCAGCTCGGGGACTAGCGGAATCTACGAGCAGTACTTC
CASSSGTSGIYEQYF
>TRBJ1-4|.|.|TRBV7-3
TGTGCCAGCAGCGCCGGAGGGGAGGGTGAAAAACTGTTTTTT
CASSAGGEGEKLFF
>TRBJ1-5|once|.|TRBV28
TGTGCCAGCATTGACCGGCCGGCGGGCGATCAGCCCCAGCATTTT
CASIDRPAGDQPQHF
>TRBJ1-1|once|.|TRBV18
TGTGCCAGCTCACCCCTTAAGAACACTGAAGCTTTCTTT
CASSPLKNTEAFF
>TRBJ2-3|.|TRBD2|TRBV2
TGTGCCAGCAGTGAAAGCGGGGTTAGCACAGATACGCAGTATTTT
CASSESGVSTDTQYF